Shown below are 10 T cell receptor beta chains from a single sample sequenced in a study of T cells after yellow fever vaccination. TCRdb fed the 5' RACE reads into MiXCR, producing one record per CDR3 protein. There are 20,000 to 30,000 distinct CDR3 sequences in the sample; around 5.5% occur only once, and about 11% lies in the top ten. Sequencing was performed on PBMCs, either bulk or a sorted T-cell subset (CD4+, CD8+, memory, or dextramer-sorted; not recorded which), taken 15 days after the yellow fever booster vaccination. The receptors stem from a man aged 25-45 years who received the YFV17D yellow fever vaccine.

This clonotype was seen repeatedly, ten times or more. The V gene is TRBV7-2, the J gene TRBJ1-4, with D possibly matching TRBD1 (6 bases). The germline V gene has CDR1 SGHTA and CDR2 FQGNSA. This CDR3 spans 14 amino acids. Trimming removed 4 bases from V and 4 bases from J, with 10 bases in between. CDR3 nucleotides: TGTGCCAGCAGCTGGGGGCAGGGTAATGAAAAACTGTTTTTT. As protein: CASSWGQGNEKLFF.

In its sample, this clonotype ranks as medium-sized. This rearrangement joins TRBV29-1 to TRBJ2-5; 8 nucleotides agree with TRBD2. Germline-derived CDR1 and CDR2 are SQVTM and ANQGSEA. The CDR3 extends over 14 amino acids. After removal of 6 bases from V and 7 bases from J, the junction contained 13 bases not matched to a gene. The CDR3 nucleotides are TGCAGCGTCCCCCAAAACCCAAGCGGGGGGACCCAGTACTTC. Translation: CSVPQNPSGGTQYF.

Details on this clonotype: This may come from a read error, since a much larger clone is one base off. V is TRBV7-2 and J is TRBJ2-3, with D unresolved. The CDR3 consists of 14 residues. CDR1 and CDR2 from the germline V gene are SGHTA and FQGNSA. CDR3 sequence (DNA): TGTGCCAGCAGCTTAGAATACTACACACATACGCAGTATTTT. Translation gives CASSLEYYTHTQYF. Supplemented by reference TRBV7-2 and TRBJ2-3, the full variable domain reads GAGVSQSPSNKVTEKGKDVELRCDPISGHTALYWYRQSLGQGLEFLIYFQGNSAPDKSGLPSDRFSAERTGGSVSTLTIQRTQQEDSAVYLCASSLEYYTHTQYFGPGTRLTVL.

This clonotype was seen repeatedly, ten times or more. The chain recombines TRBV6-5 with TRBJ2-2; TRBD2 matches 9 bases. The germline gives CDR1 MNHEY, CDR2 SVGAGI. Trimming at V came to 6 bases and at J to 6 bases, leaving 8 bases not matched to a gene. The length of the CDR3 is 15 residues. The CDR3 nucleotides are TGTGCCAGCAGAATGGCGGGAGGGCCCGCCGGGGAGCTGTTTTTT. Its protein product is CASRMAGGPAGELFF.

There are many counts of this clonotype. One end of the junction does not line up with germline, which may come from a read error. V and J are TRBV3-1 and TRBJ2-7; 13 bases align to TRBD2. Looked up from germline, CDR1 is LGHDT and CDR2 is YNNKEL (reference sequence). The CDR3 is made up of 15 amino acids. This CDR3 is CASSQRTGLAGNFVF. In DNA, the CDR3 is TGTGCCAGCAGCCAAAGGACGGGACTAGCGGGAAATTTTGTCTTC.

This clonotype has ten or more counts. The chain joins TRBV14 to TRBJ2-5; a possible D gene is TRBD2 (5 bases). Germline CDR1 SGHDN, CDR2 FVKESK. V was shortened by 4 bases and J by 4 bases, with 13 bases between the two germline ends. The CDR3 length is 14 residues. The chain's CDR3 is CASSPLAGGETQYF. The CDR3 nucleotides are TGTGCCAGCAGCCCCCTGGCGGGTGGAGAGACCCAGTACTTC.

The table lists this clonotype with many counts. The chain employs TRBV5-1 and TRBJ2-1, with 7 bases aligning to TRBD1. Looked up from germline, CDR1 is SGHRS and CDR2 is YFSETQ. The CDR3 spans 17 residues. Trimming cost V 0 bases and J 3 bases; bases outside gene matches: 9. CDR3 loop: CASSLDARDSFYNEQFF. The DNA of the CDR3 is TGCGCCAGCAGCTTGGATGCCCGGGACAGCTTCTACAATGAGCAGTTCTTC.

This clonotype was found many times. The chain employs TRBV20-1 and TRBJ2-7, with TRBD1 matching 7 bases. The J segment lost 3 bases and the V segment lost 0 bases, leaving 11 bases of the junction unmatched. CDR3 length equals 16 residues. In germline, CDR1 is DFQATT, CDR2 SNEGSKA (reference sequence). CDR3 protein: CSARDSSGQGVYEQYF. Written as DNA, the CDR3 is TGCAGTGCTAGAGATTCCTCTGGGCAGGGGGTCTACGAGCAGTACTTC.

Many counts were recorded for this clonotype. This chain links TRBV9 with TRBJ2-3; 11 nucleotides line up with TRBD1. Germline CDR1 SGDLS, CDR2 YYNGEE. The CDR3 has 17 residues. V gave up 4 bases and J gave up 2 bases; unmatched junction bases: 9. The CDR3 spells CASSIGQGAKITDTQYF. The CDR3 DNA sequence: TGTGCCAGCAGCATCGGACAGGGGGCTAAAATCACAGATACGCAGTATTTT.

This clonotype was counted many times. This chain uses TRBV7-2 with TRBJ2-2, with D perhaps TRBD1 (5 bases). CDR1 SGHTA and CDR2 FQGNSA come from the germline V gene. The CDR3 is made up of 13 amino acids. Trimming stripped 5 bases from V and 6 bases from J, with 10 bases between. The CDR3 nucleotides are TGTGCCAGCAGCCCAGGGATTTCCGGGGAGCTGTTTTTT. It yields the protein CASSPGISGELFF. Filled out from reference TRBV7-2 and TRBJ2-2, the complete variable domain reads GAGVSQSPSNKVTEKGKDVELRCDPISGHTALYWYRQSLGQGLEFLIYFQGNSAPDKSGLPSDRFSAERTGGSVSTLTIQRTQQEDSAVYLCASSPGISGELFFGEGSRLTVL.